This T cell receptor (beta chain) was captured by sequencing in a study of technical replicates of blood from four donors. V was trimmed by 4 bases and J by 0 bases, leaving 10 bases between them. Looked up from germline, CDR1 is LNHDA and CDR2 is SQIVND (reference sequence). CDR3 length: 15 amino acids. Only in-frame clones appear in the TCRdb table, and some are missing; sequencing was by immunoSEQ multiplex PCR. Seen here are tens of thousands of clones, around 96% observed once, and the top ten hold around 0.37%. This rearrangement joins TRBV19 to TRBJ1-5, with a possible D match to TRBD1 (6 bases). Sequencing was performed on T cells isolated from PBMCs. This receptor was identified in a human donor in good health. The DNA of the CDR3 is TGTGCCAGTAGTACCGGGACATATAGCAATCAGCCCCAGCATTTT. This sequence encodes CASSTGTYSNQPQHF.